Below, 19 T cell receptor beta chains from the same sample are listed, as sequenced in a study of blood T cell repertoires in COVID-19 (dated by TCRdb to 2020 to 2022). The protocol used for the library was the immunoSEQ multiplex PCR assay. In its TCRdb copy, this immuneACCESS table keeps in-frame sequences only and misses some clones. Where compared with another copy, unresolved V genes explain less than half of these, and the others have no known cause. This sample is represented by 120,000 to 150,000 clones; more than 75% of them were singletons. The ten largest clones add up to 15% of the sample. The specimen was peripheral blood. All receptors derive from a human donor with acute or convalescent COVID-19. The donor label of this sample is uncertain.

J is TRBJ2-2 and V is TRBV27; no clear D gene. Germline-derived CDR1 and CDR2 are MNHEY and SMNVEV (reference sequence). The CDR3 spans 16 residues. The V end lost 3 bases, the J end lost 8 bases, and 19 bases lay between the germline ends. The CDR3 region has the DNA TGTGCCAGCAGTTTCTCGCAGACAAGCCGCCCTGGGGAGCTGTTTTTT. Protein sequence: CASSFSQTSRPGELFF.

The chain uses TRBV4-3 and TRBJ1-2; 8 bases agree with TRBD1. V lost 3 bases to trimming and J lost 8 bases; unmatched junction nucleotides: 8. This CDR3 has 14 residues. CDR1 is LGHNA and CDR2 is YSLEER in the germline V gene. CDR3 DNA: TGCGCCAGCAGCCATGCAGGGGGCGCGGGGGGCTACACCTTC. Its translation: CASSHAGGAGGYTF.

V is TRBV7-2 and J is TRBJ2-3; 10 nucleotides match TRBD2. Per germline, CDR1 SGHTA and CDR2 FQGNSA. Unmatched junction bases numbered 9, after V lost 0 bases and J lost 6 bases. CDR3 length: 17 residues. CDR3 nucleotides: TGTGCCAGCAGCTTAGCTGGAAGCGGGGGGGCTCGGGATACGCAGTATTTT. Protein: CASSLAGSGGARDTQYF.

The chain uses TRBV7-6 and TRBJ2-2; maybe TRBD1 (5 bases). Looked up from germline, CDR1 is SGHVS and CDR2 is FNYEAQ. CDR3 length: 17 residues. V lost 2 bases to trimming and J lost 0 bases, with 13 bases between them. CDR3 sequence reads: CASSLLQGHANTGELFF. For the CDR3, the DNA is TGTGCCAGCAGCTTACTCCAGGGTCACGCGAACACCGGGGAGCTGTTTTTT.

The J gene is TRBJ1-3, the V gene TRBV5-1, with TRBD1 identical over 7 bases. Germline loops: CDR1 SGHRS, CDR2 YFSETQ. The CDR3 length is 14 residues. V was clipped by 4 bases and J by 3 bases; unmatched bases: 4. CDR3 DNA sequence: TGCGCCAGCAGCGGAAGGGGGCTTGGAAACACCATATATTTT. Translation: CASSGRGLGNTIYF.

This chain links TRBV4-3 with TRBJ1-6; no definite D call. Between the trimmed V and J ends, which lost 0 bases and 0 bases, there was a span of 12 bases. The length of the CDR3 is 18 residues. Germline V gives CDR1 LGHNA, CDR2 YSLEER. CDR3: CASSQDKGGSSYNSPLHF. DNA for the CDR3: TGCGCCAGCAGCCAAGATAAAGGCGGCAGCTCCTATAATTCACCCCTCCACTTT.

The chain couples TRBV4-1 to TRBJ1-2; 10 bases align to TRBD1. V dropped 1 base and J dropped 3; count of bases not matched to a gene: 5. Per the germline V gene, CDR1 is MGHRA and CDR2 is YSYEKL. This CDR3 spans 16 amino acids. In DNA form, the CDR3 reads TGCGCCAGCAGCCAAGGCGGGACAGGGGTTTACTATGGCTACACCTTC. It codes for CASSQGGTGVYYGYTF.

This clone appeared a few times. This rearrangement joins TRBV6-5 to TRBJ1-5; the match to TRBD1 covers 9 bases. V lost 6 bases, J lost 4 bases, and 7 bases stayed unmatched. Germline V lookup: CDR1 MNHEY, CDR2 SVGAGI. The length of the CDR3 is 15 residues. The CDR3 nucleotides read TGTGCCAGCAGATCTACAGGGGGCAGTAATCAGCCCCAGCATTTT. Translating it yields CASRSTGGSNQPQHF.

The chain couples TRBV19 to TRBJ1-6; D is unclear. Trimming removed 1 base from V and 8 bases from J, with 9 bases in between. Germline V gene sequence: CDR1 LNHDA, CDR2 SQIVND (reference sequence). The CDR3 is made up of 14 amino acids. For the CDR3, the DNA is TGTGCCAGTAGTATAGGGGCAGATCATTCACCCCTCCACTTT. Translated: CASSIGADHSPLHF.

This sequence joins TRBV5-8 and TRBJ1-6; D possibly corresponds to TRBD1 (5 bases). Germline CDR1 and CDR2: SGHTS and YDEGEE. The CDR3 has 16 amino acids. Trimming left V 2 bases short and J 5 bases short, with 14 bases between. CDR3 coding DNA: TGTGCCAGCAGCTTAGAGGACATACGGAATAATTCACCCCTCCACTTT. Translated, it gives CASSLEDIRNNSPLHF.

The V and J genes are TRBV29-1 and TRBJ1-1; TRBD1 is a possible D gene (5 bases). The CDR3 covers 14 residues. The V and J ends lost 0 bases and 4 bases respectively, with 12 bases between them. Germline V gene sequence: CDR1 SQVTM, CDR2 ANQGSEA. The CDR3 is CSVEEGPGSTEAFF. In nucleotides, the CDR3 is TGCAGCGTTGAAGAGGGGCCCGGGTCCACTGAAGCTTTCTTT.

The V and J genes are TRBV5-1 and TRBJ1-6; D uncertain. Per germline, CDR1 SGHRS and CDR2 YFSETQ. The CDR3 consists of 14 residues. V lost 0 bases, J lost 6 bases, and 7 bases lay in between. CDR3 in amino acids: CASSLESGNSPLHF. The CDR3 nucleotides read TGCGCCAGCAGCTTGGAGTCGGGTAATTCACCCCTCCACTTT.

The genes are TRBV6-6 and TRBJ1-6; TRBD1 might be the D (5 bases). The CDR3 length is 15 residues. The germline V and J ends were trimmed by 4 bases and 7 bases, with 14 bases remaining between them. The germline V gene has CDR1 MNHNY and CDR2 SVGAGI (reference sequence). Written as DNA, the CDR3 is TGTGCCAGCAGTTCCAAGGGGCGACGGAATTCACCCCTCCACTTT. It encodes CASSSKGRRNSPLHF.

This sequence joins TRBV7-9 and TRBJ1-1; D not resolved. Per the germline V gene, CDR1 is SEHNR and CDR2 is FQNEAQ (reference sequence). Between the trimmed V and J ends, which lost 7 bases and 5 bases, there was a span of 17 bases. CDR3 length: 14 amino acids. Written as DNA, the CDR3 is TGTGCCAGCATCGGAGGGCAGTGGAGGACTGAAGCTTTCTTT. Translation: CASIGGQWRTEAFF.

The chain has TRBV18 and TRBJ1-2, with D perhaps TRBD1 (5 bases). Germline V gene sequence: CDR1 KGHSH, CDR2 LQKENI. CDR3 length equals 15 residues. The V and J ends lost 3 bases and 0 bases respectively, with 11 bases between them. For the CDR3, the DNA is TGTGCCAGCTCACCGCTAGACAGAGCTAACTATGGCTACACCTTC. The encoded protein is CASSPLDRANYGYTF.

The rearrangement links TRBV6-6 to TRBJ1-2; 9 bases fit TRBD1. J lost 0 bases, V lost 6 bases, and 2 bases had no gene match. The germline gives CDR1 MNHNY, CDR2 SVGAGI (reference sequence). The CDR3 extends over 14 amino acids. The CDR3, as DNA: TGTGCCAGCAGCCGACAGGGGGCTAACTATGGCTACACCTTC. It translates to CASSRQGANYGYTF.

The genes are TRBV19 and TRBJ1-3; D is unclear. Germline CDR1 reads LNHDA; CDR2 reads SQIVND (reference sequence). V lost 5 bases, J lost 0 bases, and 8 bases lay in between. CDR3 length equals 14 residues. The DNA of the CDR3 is TGTGCCAGTAGTTCGCAGTACTCTGGAAACACCATATATTTT. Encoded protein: CASSSQYSGNTIYF.

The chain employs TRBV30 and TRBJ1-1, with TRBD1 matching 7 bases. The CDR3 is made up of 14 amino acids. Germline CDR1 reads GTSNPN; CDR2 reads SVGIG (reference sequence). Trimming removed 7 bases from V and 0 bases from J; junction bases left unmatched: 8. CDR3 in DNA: TGTGCCTCAGACAGGGAGGTGGTGAACACTGAAGCTTTCTTT. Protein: CASDREVVNTEAFF.

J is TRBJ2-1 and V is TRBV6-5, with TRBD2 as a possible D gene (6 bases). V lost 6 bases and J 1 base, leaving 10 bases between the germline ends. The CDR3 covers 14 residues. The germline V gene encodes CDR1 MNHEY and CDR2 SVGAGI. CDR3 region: CASRAGPSYNEQFF. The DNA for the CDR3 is TGTGCCAGCAGGGCGGGGCCTTCCTACAATGAGCAGTTCTTC.